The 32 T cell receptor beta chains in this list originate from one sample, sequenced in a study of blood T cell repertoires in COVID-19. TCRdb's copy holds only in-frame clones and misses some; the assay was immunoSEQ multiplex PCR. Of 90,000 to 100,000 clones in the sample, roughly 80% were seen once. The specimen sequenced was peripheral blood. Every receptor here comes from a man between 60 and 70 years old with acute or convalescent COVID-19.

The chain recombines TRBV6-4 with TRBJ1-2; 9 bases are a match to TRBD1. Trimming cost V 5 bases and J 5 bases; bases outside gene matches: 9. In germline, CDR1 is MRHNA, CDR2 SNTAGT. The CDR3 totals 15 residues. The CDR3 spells CASSRWDREKYGYTF. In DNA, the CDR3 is TGTGCCAGCAGTCGCTGGGACAGGGAAAAATATGGCTACACCTTC.

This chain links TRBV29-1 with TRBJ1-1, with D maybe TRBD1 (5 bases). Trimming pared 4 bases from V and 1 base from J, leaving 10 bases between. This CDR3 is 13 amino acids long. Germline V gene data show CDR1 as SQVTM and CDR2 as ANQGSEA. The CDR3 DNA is TGCAGCGTTGGTTTGACAGCGAACACTGAAGCTTTCTTT. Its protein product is CSVGLTANTEAFF.

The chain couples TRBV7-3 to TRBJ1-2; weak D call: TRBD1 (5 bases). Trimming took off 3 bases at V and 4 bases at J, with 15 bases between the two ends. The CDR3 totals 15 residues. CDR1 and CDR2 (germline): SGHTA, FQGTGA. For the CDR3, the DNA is TGTGCCAGCAGCTTTCAACTTAGGGGAGGCTATGGCTACACCTTC. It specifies CASSFQLRGGYGYTF.

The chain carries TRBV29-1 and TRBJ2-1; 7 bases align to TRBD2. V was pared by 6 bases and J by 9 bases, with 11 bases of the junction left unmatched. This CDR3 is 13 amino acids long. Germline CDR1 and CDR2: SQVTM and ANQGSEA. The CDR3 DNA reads TGCAGCGTCTTGAGTAGCGGGCGCGTTGAGCAGTTCTTC. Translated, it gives CSVLSSGRVEQFF.

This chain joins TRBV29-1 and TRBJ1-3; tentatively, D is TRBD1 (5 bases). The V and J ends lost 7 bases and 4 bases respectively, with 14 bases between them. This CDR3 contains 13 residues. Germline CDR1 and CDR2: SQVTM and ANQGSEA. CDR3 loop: CSAGQYSGNTIYF. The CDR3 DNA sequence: TGCAGCGCCGGACAATACTCAGGAAACACCATATATTTT.

The CDR3 region has the DNA TGTGCCAGCAGCTTGTTCCGGGACAGGGGTGACTCTGGGGCCAACGTCCTGACTTTC. This encodes CASSLFRDRGDSGANVLTF. The chain employs TRBV5-6 and TRBJ2-6, with 10 positions matching TRBD1. Trimming at V came to 1 base and at J to 0 bases, leaving 7 bases not matched to a gene. This CDR3 comprises 19 residues. CDR1 is SGHDT and CDR2 is YYEEEE in the germline V gene.

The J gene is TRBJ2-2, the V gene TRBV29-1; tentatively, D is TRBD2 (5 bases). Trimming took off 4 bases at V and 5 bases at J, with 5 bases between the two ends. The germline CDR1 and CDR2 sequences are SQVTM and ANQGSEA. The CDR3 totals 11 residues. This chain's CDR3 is CSVAGTGELFF. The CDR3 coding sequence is TGCAGCGTTGCGGGGACCGGGGAGCTGTTTTTT.

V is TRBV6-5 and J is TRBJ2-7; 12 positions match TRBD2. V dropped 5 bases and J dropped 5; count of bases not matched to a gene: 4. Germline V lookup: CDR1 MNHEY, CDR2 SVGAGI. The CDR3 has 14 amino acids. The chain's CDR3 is CASSRTSGDNEQYF. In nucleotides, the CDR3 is TGTGCCAGCAGTCGGACTAGCGGGGATAACGAGCAGTACTTC.

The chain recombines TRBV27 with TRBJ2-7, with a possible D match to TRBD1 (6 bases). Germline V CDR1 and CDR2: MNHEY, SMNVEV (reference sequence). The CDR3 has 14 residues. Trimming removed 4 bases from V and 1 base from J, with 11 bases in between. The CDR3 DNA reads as TGTGCCAGCAGTTGGACAGAAAATTCCTACGAGCAGTACTTC. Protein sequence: CASSWTENSYEQYF.

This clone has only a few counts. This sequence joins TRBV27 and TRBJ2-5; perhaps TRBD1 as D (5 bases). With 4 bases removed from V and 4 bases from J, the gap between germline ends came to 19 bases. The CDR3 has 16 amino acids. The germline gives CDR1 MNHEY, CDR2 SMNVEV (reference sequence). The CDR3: CASSSNEQGFLETQYF. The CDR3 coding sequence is TGTGCCAGCAGTTCGAATGAGCAGGGTTTTTTAGAGACCCAGTACTTC.

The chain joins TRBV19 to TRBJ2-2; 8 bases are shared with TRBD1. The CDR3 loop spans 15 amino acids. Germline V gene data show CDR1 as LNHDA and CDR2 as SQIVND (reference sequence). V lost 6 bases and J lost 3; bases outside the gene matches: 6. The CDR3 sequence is CASSPDRADTGELFF. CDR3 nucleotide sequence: TGTGCCAGTAGCCCGGACAGGGCGGACACCGGGGAGCTGTTTTTT.

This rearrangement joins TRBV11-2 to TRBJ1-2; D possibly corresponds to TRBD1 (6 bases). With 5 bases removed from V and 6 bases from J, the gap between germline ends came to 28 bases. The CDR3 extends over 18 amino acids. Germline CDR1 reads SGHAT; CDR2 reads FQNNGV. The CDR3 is CASSPSGAGVLDLNGYTF. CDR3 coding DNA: TGTGCCAGCAGCCCCTCCGGGGCAGGGGTGCTTGATTTGAATGGCTACACCTTC.

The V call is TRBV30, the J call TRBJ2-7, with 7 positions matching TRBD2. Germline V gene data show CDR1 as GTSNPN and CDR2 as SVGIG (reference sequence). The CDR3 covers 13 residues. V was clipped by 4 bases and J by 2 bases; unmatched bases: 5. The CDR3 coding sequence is TGTGCCTGGATGGGGGGGATCACCTACGAGCAGTACTTC. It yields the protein CAWMGGITYEQYF.

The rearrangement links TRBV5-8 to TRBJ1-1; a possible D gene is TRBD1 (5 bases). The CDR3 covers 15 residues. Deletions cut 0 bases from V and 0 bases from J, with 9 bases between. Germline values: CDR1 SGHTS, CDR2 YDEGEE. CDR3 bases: TGTGCCAGCAGCTTGGGGTGGGGGGTGAACACTGAAGCTTTCTTT. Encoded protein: CASSLGWGVNTEAFF. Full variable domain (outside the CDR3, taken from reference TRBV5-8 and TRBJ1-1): EAGVTQSPTHLIKTRGQQATLRCSPISGHTSVYWYQQALGLGLQFLLWYDEGEERNRGNFPPRFSGRQFPNYSSELNVNALELEDSALYLCASSLGWGVNTEAFFGQGTRLTVV.

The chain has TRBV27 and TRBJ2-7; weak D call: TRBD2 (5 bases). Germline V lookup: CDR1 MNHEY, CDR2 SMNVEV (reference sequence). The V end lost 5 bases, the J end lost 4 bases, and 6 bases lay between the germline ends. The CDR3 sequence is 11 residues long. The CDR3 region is CASSEGYEQYF. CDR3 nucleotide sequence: TGTGCCAGCAGTGAGGGTTACGAGCAGTACTTC.

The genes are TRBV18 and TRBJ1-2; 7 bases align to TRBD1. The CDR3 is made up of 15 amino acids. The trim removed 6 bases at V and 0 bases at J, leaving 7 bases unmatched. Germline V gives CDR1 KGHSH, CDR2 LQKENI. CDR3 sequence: CASSQGTDPNYGYTF. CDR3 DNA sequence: TGTGCCAGCTCCCAAGGGACAGATCCTAACTATGGCTACACCTTC.

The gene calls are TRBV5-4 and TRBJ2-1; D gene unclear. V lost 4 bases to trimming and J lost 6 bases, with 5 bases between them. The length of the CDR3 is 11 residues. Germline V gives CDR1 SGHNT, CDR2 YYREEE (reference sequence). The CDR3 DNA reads TGTGCCAGCAGCCACACCAATGAGCAGTTCTTC. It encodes CASSHTNEQFF.

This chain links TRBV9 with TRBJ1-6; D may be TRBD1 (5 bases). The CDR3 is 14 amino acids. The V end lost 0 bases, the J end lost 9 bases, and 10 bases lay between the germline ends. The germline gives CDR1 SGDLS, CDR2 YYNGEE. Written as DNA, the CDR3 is TGTGCCAGCAGCGTAGACGGGGGAAGTTCACCCCTCCACTTT. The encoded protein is CASSVDGGSSPLHF.

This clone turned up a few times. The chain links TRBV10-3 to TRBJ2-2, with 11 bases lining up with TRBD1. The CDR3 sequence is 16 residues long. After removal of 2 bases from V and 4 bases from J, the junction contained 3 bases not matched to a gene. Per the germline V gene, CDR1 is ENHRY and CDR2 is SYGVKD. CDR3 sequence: CAISETGTGGTGELFF. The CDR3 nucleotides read TGTGCCATCAGTGAGACAGGGACAGGGGGCACCGGGGAGCTGTTTTTT.

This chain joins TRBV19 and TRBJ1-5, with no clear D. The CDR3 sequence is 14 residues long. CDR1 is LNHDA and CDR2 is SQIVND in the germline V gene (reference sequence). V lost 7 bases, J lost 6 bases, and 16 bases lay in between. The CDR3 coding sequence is TGTGCCAGTACCCAAAAAGCGGGGTTTCAGCCCCAGCATTTT. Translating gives CASTQKAGFQPQHF.

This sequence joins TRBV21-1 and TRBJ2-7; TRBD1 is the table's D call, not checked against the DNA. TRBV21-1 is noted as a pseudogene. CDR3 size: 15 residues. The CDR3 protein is CASSKGAGGFHEQYF. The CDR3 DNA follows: TGTGCCAGCAGCAAAGGCGCAGGGGGTTTCCACGAGCAGTACTTC.

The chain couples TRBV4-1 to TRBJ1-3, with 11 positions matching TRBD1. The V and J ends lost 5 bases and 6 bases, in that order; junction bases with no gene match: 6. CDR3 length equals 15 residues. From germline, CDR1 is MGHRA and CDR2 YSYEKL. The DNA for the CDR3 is TGCGCCAGCAGCTGGGGACAGGGGGGAGAAAACACCATATATTTT. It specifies CASSWGQGGENTIYF.

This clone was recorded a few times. The CDR3 DNA sequence: TGTGCCACCAGTGGCTTAGATGCTCAGCCCCAGCATTTT. Protein: CATSGLDAQPQHF. The rearrangement joins TRBV24-1 to TRBJ1-5, with D hard to call. In germline, CDR1 is KGHDR, CDR2 SFDVKD. V was cut by 5 bases and J by 6 bases, with 10 bases left in between. CDR3 length: 13 residues.

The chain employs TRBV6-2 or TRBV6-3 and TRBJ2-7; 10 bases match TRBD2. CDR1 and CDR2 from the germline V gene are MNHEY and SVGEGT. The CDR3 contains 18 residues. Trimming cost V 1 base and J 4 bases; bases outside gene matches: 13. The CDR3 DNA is TGTGCCAGCAGTTACTTCCACAGTGTGGCTAGCGGGAGTTACGAGCAGTACTTC. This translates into CASSYFHSVASGSYEQYF.

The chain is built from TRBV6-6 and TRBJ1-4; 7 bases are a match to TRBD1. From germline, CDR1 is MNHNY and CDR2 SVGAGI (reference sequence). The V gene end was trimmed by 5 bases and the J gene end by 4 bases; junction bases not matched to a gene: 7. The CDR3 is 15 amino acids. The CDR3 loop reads CASSKRTGYNEKLFF. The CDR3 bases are TGTGCCAGCAGTAAGAGGACAGGTTATAATGAAAAACTGTTTTTT.

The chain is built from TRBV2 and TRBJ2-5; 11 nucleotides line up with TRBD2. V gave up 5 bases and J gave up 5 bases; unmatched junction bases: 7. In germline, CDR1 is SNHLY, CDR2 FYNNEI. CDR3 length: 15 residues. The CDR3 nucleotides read TGTGCCAGCAGTATCACTAGCGGGAGTGGTGAGACCCAGTACTTC. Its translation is CASSITSGSGETQYF.

CDR3 sequence reads: CASSPAGSGLNTEAFF. The CDR3 DNA sequence: TGTGCCAGCTCACCCGCCGGCAGCGGCTTGAACACTGAAGCTTTCTTT. The chain has TRBV18 and TRBJ1-1; D unresolved. Trimming pared 3 bases from V and 0 bases from J, leaving 14 bases between. CDR3 length equals 16 residues. Germline lookup yields CDR1 KGHSH and CDR2 LQKENI.

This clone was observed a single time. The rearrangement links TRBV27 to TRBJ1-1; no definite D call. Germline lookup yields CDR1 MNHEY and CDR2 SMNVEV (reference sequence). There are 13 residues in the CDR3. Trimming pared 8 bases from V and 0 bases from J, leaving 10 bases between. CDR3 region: CASRHNMNTEAFF. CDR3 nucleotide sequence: TGTGCCAGCCGTCATAACATGAACACTGAAGCTTTCTTT.

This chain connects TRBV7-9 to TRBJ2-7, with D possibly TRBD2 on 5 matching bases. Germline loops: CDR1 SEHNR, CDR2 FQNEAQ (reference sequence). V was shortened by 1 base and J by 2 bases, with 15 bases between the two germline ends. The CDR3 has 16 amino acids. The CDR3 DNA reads TGTGCCAGCAGCTTAGTTCTCCGGGGTCGGACCTACGAGCAGTACTTC. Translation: CASSLVLRGRTYEQYF.

In DNA, the CDR3 is TGTGCCACCAGCAGAGACTGGGCCACAGATACGCAGTATTTT. This gives the protein CATSRDWATDTQYF. The chain joins TRBV15 to TRBJ2-3; no definite D call. This CDR3 is built from 14 residues. V was shortened by 0 bases and J by 2 bases, with 6 bases between the two germline ends. Germline loops: CDR1 LNHNV, CDR2 YYDKDF (reference sequence).

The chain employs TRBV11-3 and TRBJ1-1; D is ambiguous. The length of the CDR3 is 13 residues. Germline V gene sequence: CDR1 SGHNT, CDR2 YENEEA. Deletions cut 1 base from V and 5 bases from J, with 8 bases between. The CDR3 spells CASSLVAGTEAFF. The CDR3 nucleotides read TGTGCCAGCAGCTTAGTAGCGGGGACTGAAGCTTTCTTT.

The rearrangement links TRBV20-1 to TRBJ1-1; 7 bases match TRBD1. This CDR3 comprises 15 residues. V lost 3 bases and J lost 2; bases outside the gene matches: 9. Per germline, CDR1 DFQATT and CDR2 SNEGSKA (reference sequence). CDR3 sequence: CSASSPGQKNTEAFF. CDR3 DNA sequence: TGCAGTGCTAGTTCTCCGGGACAGAAAAACACTGAAGCTTTCTTT.